The clone carrying this TCR beta chain came up a few times. The antigen remains unidentified. The junction differs from germline at one of its ends, possibly a read error. CDR3 length: 11 residues. CDR1 SGHAT and CDR2 FQNNGV come from the germline V gene. This specimen belongs to a study of T-cell reconstitution after alpha-beta-depleted transplantation in children. Findings of the study overall: In some patients, recipient T cells and intrathymic progenitors surviving conditioning explained high day-60 diversity. By about two months after transplant, alpha-beta T cells reportedly arose from several hundred graft clones that had expanded. Most T-cell counts and diversity one year after the transplant came from T cells that were newly produced.

Unique molecular identifiers tagged the TCRbeta library. TCRdb re-analysed the PCR reads in MiXCR, keeping a single row per CDR3 protein. The sample has 500,000 to 600,000 distinct CDR3 sequences, roughly 30% seen once; the top ten hold 36%. This sequence originates from a boy under three years old with Wiskott-Aldrich syndrome, due to receive a stem cell transplant. This specimen was PBMCs, taken before TCRalphabeta/CD19-depleted stem cell transplant. The V call is TRBV11-2, the J call TRBJ2-7; D is unclear. The CDR3, as DNA: TGTGCCAGCAGCTTAGGGCCCAGTGGGAACTTC. Its translation is CASSLGPSGNF.